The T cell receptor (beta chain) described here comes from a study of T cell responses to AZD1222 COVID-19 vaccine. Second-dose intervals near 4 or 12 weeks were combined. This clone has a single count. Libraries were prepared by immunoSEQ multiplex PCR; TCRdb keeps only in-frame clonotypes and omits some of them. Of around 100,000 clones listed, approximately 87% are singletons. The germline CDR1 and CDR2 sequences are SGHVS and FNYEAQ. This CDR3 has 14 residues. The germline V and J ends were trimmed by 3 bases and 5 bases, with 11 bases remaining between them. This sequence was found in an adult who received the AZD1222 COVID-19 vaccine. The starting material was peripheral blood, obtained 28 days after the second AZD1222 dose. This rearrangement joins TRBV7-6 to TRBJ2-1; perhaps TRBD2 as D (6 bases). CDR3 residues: CASSLRGLNNEQFF. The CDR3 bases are TGTGCCAGCAGCTTGCGGGGCCTCAACAATGAGCAGTTCTTC.